These 20 T cell receptor beta chains were all obtained from the same sample, sequenced in a study of kidney transplant recipient with SARS-CoV-2 infection. TCRdb redid the calling of the reads with MiXCR, one entry per CDR3 protein. This table has under 300,000 distinct CDR3 sequences, under 30% appearing once. The sample consisted of a blood sample, taken at baseline and on day 111 from a kidney transplant recipient. The source is a male patient aged 25-45 years who had COVID-19 and was a kidney transplant recipient. Some of these T cells may belong to the graft donor.

Notes on this clonotype: Since a much larger clone is just one base distant, this may be a read error. The rearrangement uses TRBV12-3 or TRBV12-4 and TRBJ2-5; 12 nucleotides align to TRBD2. V gave up 5 bases and J gave up 9 bases; unmatched junction bases: 1. The CDR3 extends over 12 amino acids. The chain's CDR3 is CASSRTSGAQYF. DNA of the CDR3: TGTGCCAGCAGTCGGACTAGCGGGGCCCAGTACTTC.

This clonotype was detected ten times or more. The chain uses TRBV2 and TRBJ1-3; D ambiguous. CDR3 length: 14 amino acids. V lost 4 bases and J lost 1, with 8 bases in between. Germline assignment: CDR1 SNHLY and CDR2 FYNNEI. The CDR3 DNA is TGTGCCAGCAGTGTCGGGATATCTGGAAACACCATATATTTT. Its translation is CASSVGISGNTIYF. The entire variable domain, with the rest obtained from reference TRBV2 and TRBJ1-3, is as follows: EPEVTQTPSHQVTQMGQEVILRCVPISNHLYFYWYRQILGQKVEFLVSFYNNEISEKSEIFDDQFSVERPDGSNFTLKIRSTKLEDSAMYFCASSVGISGNTIYFGEGSWLTVV.

To note about this clonotype: One base away lies a much larger clone, so this may be a sequencing read error. This chain connects TRBV11-2 to TRBJ2-7; D possibly corresponds to TRBD2 (6 bases). The germline gives CDR1 SGHAT, CDR2 FQNNGV. This CDR3 is built from 13 residues. Written as DNA, the CDR3 is TGTGCCAGCACCAACGGGGGTATGTACGAGCGGTACTTC. Its translation is CASTNGGMYERYF.

The table lists this clonotype with many counts. The chain combines TRBV2 with TRBJ1-2; TRBD1 agrees at 9 bases. CDR3 length equals 12 residues. Losses at the gene ends were 6 bases for V and 7 bases for J; bases not matched to a gene: 3. In germline, CDR1 is SNHLY, CDR2 FYNNEI. This CDR3 is CASSPDRGGYTF. The CDR3 nucleotides read TGTGCCAGCAGCCCGGACAGGGGTGGCTACACCTTC.

Comment on this clonotype: With a much larger clone just one base away, this may be a read error. The V call is TRBV20-1, the J call TRBJ1-2; no clear D. The CDR3 length is 16 residues. The germline V gene has CDR1 DFQATT and CDR2 SNEGSKA (reference sequence). CDR3 DNA sequence: TGCAATGCTCAGCTGCGGCTGTTTCGAAAGACCTATGGCTACACCTTC. Its translation: CNAQLRLFRKTYGYTF.

Concerning this clonotype: Being one base from a much bigger clone, this may be a read error. V gene TRBV27 combines with J gene TRBJ1-6, with D uncertain. This CDR3 has 17 amino acids. V lost 8 bases and J lost 0, with 17 bases in between. CDR1 and CDR2 from the germline V gene are MNHEY and SMNVEV (reference sequence). Written as DNA, the CDR3 is TGTGCCAGCGGTTCATCGAGTTTTAGCTCCTATAATTCACCCCTCCACTTT. Translated: CASGSSSFSSYNSPLHF.

This clonotype was seen at least ten times. The gene calls are TRBV3-1 and TRBJ2-7; D not certain. The J call may be wrong; the DNA end is better matched by TRBJ2-5. Germline CDR1 LGHDT, CDR2 YNNKEL (reference sequence). This CDR3 contains 17 residues. This CDR3 reads CASSLRRPISFSETQYF. The CDR3 region has the DNA TGTGCCAGCAGCTTACGCCGTCCCATTTCTTTCTCTGAGACCCAGTACTTC.

This clonotype was observed at least ten times. The chain couples TRBV7-2 to TRBJ2-7; D assignment may be TRBD1 or TRBD2 (5 bases each). Germline V CDR1 and CDR2: SGHTA, FQGNSA. V lost 1 base to trimming and J lost 5 bases, with 9 bases between them. There are 13 residues in the CDR3. CDR3: CASSLGGTHEQYF. The CDR3 nucleotides read TGTGCCAGCAGCTTAGGTGGGACCCACGAGCAGTACTTC. The variable domain in full, with the rest retrieved from reference TRBV7-2 and TRBJ2-7, is GAGVSQSPSNKVTEKGKDVELRCDPISGHTALYWYRQSLGQGLEFLIYFQGNSAPDKSGLPSDRFSAERTGGSVSTLTIQRTQQEDSAVYLCASSLGGTHEQYFGPGTRLTVT.

This clonotype was counted at least ten times. The chain is built from TRBV5-6 and TRBJ2-2, with 11 bases identical to TRBD1. The CDR3 extends over 16 amino acids. CDR1 and CDR2 from the germline V gene are SGHDT and YYEEEE. V shed 6 bases, J shed 7 bases, and the junction held 11 bases outside the gene matches. The CDR3 protein is CASITRDRGTFGELFF. The CDR3 DNA follows: TGTGCCAGCATCACCCGGGACAGGGGGACTTTCGGGGAGCTGTTTTTT.

This clonotype was counted at least ten times. V is TRBV20-1 and J is TRBJ1-4; the match to TRBD1 covers 8 bases. The V segment lost 0 bases and the J segment 7 bases; nucleotides outside the gene matches: 13. The CDR3 consists of 17 residues. Germline V lookup: CDR1 DFQATT, CDR2 SNEGSKA (reference sequence). CDR3 nucleotides: TGCAGTGCTAGAGATTCAACACAGGGGGGTTTGGGTGAAAAACTGTTTTTT. Protein: CSARDSTQGGLGEKLFF.

This clonotype was counted many times. The genes are TRBV15 and TRBJ1-2; D remains unclear. Between the trimmed V and J ends, which lost 5 bases and 4 bases, there was a span of 23 bases. The length of the CDR3 is 17 residues. Germline loops: CDR1 LNHNV, CDR2 YYDKDF (reference sequence). The CDR3, as DNA: TGTGCCACCAGCCTGCGTCCAAGGTGTGGAAAGACCTATGGCTACACCTTC. It specifies CATSLRPRCGKTYGYTF.

The CDR3 reads CASSLSSGTDTQYF. CDR3 sequence (DNA): TGTGCCAGCAGCTTATCTAGCGGCACAGATACGCAGTATTTT. V gene TRBV7-9 combines with J gene TRBJ2-3; TRBD2 might be the D (6 bases). The CDR3 covers 14 residues. V lost 2 bases, J lost 1 base, and 7 bases lay in between. CDR1 is SEHNR, CDR2 FQNEAQ, per germline (reference sequence).

This clonotype was seen only once. Possible read error: a much larger clone is one base away. This chain links TRBV3-1 with TRBJ1-1, with D possibly TRBD1 on 6 matching bases. Looked up from germline, CDR1 is LGHDT and CDR2 is YNNKEL (reference sequence). Between the trimmed V and J ends, which lost 7 bases and 10 bases, there was a span of 31 bases. The CDR3 totals 17 residues. The chain's CDR3 is CASNKGASGVGLGGAFF. The DNA of the CDR3 is TGTGCCAGCAACAAAGGGGCGTCAGGGGTGGGACTGGGTGGAGCTTTCTTT.

The table lists this clonotype with many counts. J is TRBJ1-2 and V is TRBV19; D ambiguous. V was pared by 6 bases and J by 2 bases, with 4 bases between. Germline V gene lookup returns CDR1 LNHDA and CDR2 SQIVND (reference sequence). CDR3 length equals 11 residues. This CDR3 is CASRANYGYTF. The CDR3 nucleotides are TGTGCCAGTAGGGCCAACTATGGCTACACCTTC. The whole variable domain, filled in from reference TRBV19 and TRBJ1-2, reads DGGITQSPKYLFRKEGQNVTLSCEQNLNHDAMYWYRQDPGQGLRLIYYSQIVNDFQKGDIAEGYSVSREKKESFPLTVTSAQKNPTAFYLCASRANYGYTFGSGTRLTVV.

This clonotype has at least ten counts. J is TRBJ2-1 and V is TRBV5-4; 8 bases match TRBD2. Trimming at V came to 4 bases and at J to 5 bases, leaving 2 bases not matched to a gene. The CDR3 covers 13 residues. In germline, CDR1 is SGHNT, CDR2 YYREEE (reference sequence). In DNA, the CDR3 is TGTGCCAGCAGCCACGGGGGGGACAATGAGCAGTTCTTC. This codes for CASSHGGDNEQFF.

Many counts were recorded for this clonotype. The chain couples TRBV12-3 or TRBV12-4 to TRBJ1-4, with 7 bases lining up with TRBD1. Unmatched junction bases numbered 8, after V lost 5 bases and J lost 8 bases. The CDR3 runs to 14 residues. CDR3 nucleotide sequence: TGTGCCAGCAGTAGACAGGGCTCGGGGGAAAAACTGTTTTTT. Translation gives CASSRQGSGEKLFF.

Details on this clonotype: A much larger clonotype is one base distant, so this may be a read error. The genes are TRBV12-3 or TRBV12-4 and TRBJ2-1; weak D call: TRBD1 (6 bases). The J call may not be correct, given that the DNA end is closer to TRBJ2-7. There are 14 residues in the CDR3. CDR3 residues: CASTQGQKPYEQYF. The CDR3 region has the DNA TGTGCCAGCACCCAAGGACAGAAGCCCTACGAGCAGTACTTC.

As concerns this clonotype: This sequence may be a read error, since a much larger clone differs from it by one base. The gene calls are TRBV7-2 and TRBJ2-1; TRBD2 is a possible D gene (6 bases). CDR3 size: 14 residues. With 5 bases removed from V and 9 bases from J, the gap between germline ends came to 17 bases. Germline CDR1 reads SGHTA; CDR2 reads FQGNSA. Written as DNA, the CDR3 is TGTACCAGCAGCCCTGGACTATTCCAGGGTGAGCAGTTCTTC. Its translation is CTSSPGLFQGEQFF. Full variable domain (remainder filled in from reference TRBV7-2 and TRBJ2-1): GAGVSQSPSNKVTEKGKDVELRCDPISGHTALYWYRQSLGQGLEFLIYFQGNSAPDKSGLPSDRFSAERTGGSVSTLTIQRTQQEDSAVYLCTSSPGLFQGEQFFGPGTRLTVL.

This clonotype was observed at least ten times. The V gene is TRBV19, the J gene TRBJ1-2; D unresolved. Trimming shortened V by 8 bases and J by 2 bases, and 12 bases separated the two germline ends. Looked up from germline, CDR1 is LNHDA and CDR2 is SQIVND (reference sequence). The CDR3 extends over 13 amino acids. The CDR3 region is CASVRRENYGYTF. The CDR3 DNA follows: TGTGCCAGTGTGCGGCGGGAAAACTATGGCTACACCTTC.

For this clonotype: With a much larger clone just one base away, this may be a read error. The rearrangement links TRBV12-3 or TRBV12-4 to TRBJ1-1; D is unresolved. This CDR3 is built from 11 residues. The DNA of the CDR3 is TGTGCCAGCAAGACCGGGCTCGAAGCTTCCTTT. Translating gives CASKTGLEASF.